This T cell receptor beta chain appears in the sequencing data of a study of CD8 T cells in ankylosing spondylitis. Notes on the study in general: Seemingly characteristic of ankylosing spondylitis blood was a TCR beta motif consisting of roughly 8 highly homologous variants. Relatively rare in peripheral blood, disease-linked clones were also CD8+.

This clonotype has ten or more counts. Its target is unknown. Using its own MiXCR run on the 5' RACE reads, TCRdb lists one record per CDR3 protein. In the table there are approximately 140,000 distinct CDR3 sequences, under 55% of which are singletons. The sample taken for sequencing was synovial fluid, either unsorted or a sorted T cell fraction (not recorded which). The TCR originated in a male donor with ankylosing spondylitis.

This chain's CDR3 is CASSYSVTAVEAFF. CDR3 DNA sequence: TGTGCCAGCAGTTACTCGGTAACAGCCGTTGAAGCTTTCTTT. The rearrangement joins TRBV6-5 to TRBJ1-1; no clear D. Germline CDR1 and CDR2: MNHEY and SVGAGI. The V end was cut by 0 bases, the J end by 7 bases, with 12 bases between. CDR3 length: 14 amino acids.